Listed below are T cell receptor beta chains from one sample, sequenced in a study of shared clonotypes between healthy human individuals. Sequencing used immunoSEQ multiplex PCR; TCRdb keeps in-frame clones, though not all of them. The profile shows about 2 million clones, less than 95% of them singletons. The material sequenced was naive CD8+ T cells sorted from blood. These TCRs come from a man younger than 35 in good health. The CDR3 runs from the conserved cysteine through the conserved F or W. A D gene is named only where the DNA matches it firmly. Size values are once, few and many counts, or a class for expanded clones, and some rows have none.

j_call v_call clone_size d_call cdr3_aa cdr3_nt
TRBJ1-3 TRBV5-6 NA NA CASSSPGEGTGNTIYF TGTGCCAGCAGCTCTCCGGGCGAAGGAACTGGAAACACCATATATTTT
TRBJ1-5 TRBV21-1 NA NA CASSKATTRTHDQPQHF TGTGCCAGCAGCAAAGCCACCACTCGGACCCACGATCAGCCCCAGCATTTT
TRBJ2-7 TRBV4-1 NA TRBD1 CASSQLRTGSYEQYF TGCGCCAGCAGCCAACTTCGGACAGGGTCCTACGAGCAGTACTTC
TRBJ1-1 TRBV6-1 NA NA CASRYENTEAFF TGTGCCAGCCGTTATGAGAACACTGAAGCTTTCTTT
TRBJ2-7 TRBV7-9 NA TRBD1 CASSSRQGSYEQYF TGTGCCAGCAGCTCAAGACAGGGTTCCTACGAGCAGTACTTC
TRBJ2-2 TRBV13 NA NA CASSSTGVAGGTGELFF TGTGCCAGCAGCTCGACAGGGGTGGCGGGAGGAACCGGGGAGCTGTTTTTT
TRBJ2-7 TRBV5-6 NA NA CASSLGWGPYEQYF TGTGCCAGCAGCTTGGGGTGGGGACCCTACGAGCAGTACTTC
TRBJ2-7 TRBV7-9 NA TRBD2 CASSSGGGHHEQYF TGTGCCAGCAGCTCTGGGGGAGGGCACCACGAGCAGTACTTC
TRBJ2-6 TRBV28 NA NA CASNWTRSGANVLTF TGTGCCAGCAACTGGACCCGGTCTGGGGCCAACGTCCTGACTTTC
TRBJ2-5 TRBV6-5 NA NA CASSYVGVQETQYF TGTGCCAGCAGTTACGTCGGGGTACAAGAGACCCAGTACTTC
TRBJ1-2 TRBV7-2 NA NA CATLTDGNYGYTF TGTGCCACCTTAACGGACGGCAACTATGGCTACACCTTC
TRBJ2-5 TRBV11-2 NA NA CASSLGTVGQETQYF TGTGCCAGCAGCTTAGGGACGGTAGGACAAGAGACCCAGTACTTC
TRBJ2-6 TRBV30 NA NA CAWKAFSGANVLTF TGTGCCTGGAAAGCATTTTCTGGGGCCAACGTCCTGACTTTC
TRBJ2-3 TRBV11-3 NA NA CASSLDVGDTQYF TGTGCCAGCAGCTTAGATGTGGGAGATACGCAGTATTTT
TRBJ2-7 TRBV27 NA TRBD2 CASRSLTLGLGHILSYEQYF TGTGCCAGTAGATCCTTGACCCTCGGACTAGGCCATATTCTCTCCTACGAGCAGTACTTC
TRBJ2-7 TRBV29-1 NA TRBD1 CSVEAFGTGRSYEQYF TGCAGCGTTGAAGCTTTCGGGACAGGTCGTTCCTACGAGCAGTACTTC
TRBJ2-7 TRBV11-2 NA NA CASSSFGGPGEQYF TGTGCCAGCAGCTCCTTCGGGGGGCCAGGGGAGCAGTACTTC
TRBJ2-7 TRBV4-1 NA NA CASSPLSGYEQYF TGCGCCAGCAGCCCCTTGTCGGGGTACGAGCAGTACTTC
TRBJ2-2 TRBV4-1 NA NA CASSQGLGLTGELFF TGCGCCAGCAGCCAAGGGCTTGGGTTGACCGGGGAGCTGTTTTTT
TRBJ1-6 TRBV5-1 NA NA CASSLSGDQNSPLHF TGTGCCAGCAGCCTGTCAGGGGATCAAAATTCACCCCTCCACTTT
TRBJ1-2 TRBV7-3 NA NA CASSSIGNSYGYTF TGTGCCAGCAGCTCTATTGGGAACTCCTATGGCTACACCTTC
TRBJ2-5 TRBV2 NA TRBD2 CASRATSGSSETQYF TGTGCCAGCAGGGCGACTAGCGGGAGTTCAGAGACCCAGTACTTC
TRBJ2-7 TRBV19 NA TRBD1 CASSPLTADRVSSYEQYF TGTGCCAGTAGTCCACTCACCGCGGACAGGGTATCCTCCTACGAGCAGTACTTC
TRBJ2-5 TRBV15 NA NA CATSRDLTGQEETQYF TGTGCCACCAGCAGAGATCTGACAGGCCAGGAAGAGACCCAGTACTTC
TRBJ2-7 TRBV4-3 NA NA CASSPGQISYEQYF TGCGCCAGCAGCCCAGGACAGATCTCCTACGAGCAGTACTTC
TRBJ2-6 TRBV2 NA NA CASSQDGYSGANVLTF TGTGCCAGCAGCCAGGACGGATACTCTGGGGCCAACGTCCTGACTTTC
TRBJ2-3 TRBV27 NA NA CASTSSDTQYF TGTGCCAGCACCTCGTCAGATACGCAGTATTTT
TRBJ1-1 TRBV5-6 NA TRBD1 CASREGQGTEAFF TGTGCCAGCAGAGAGGGACAGGGCACTGAAGCTTTCTTT
TRBJ2-1 TRBV18 NA NA CASSPEAFPWGEQFF TGTGCCAGCTCACCGGAAGCCTTCCCCTGGGGTGAGCAGTTCTTC
TRBJ2-5 TRBV11-2 NA NA CASSLVGAGTQYF TGTGCCAGCAGCTTAGTGGGGGCGGGGACCCAGTACTTC
TRBJ1-1 TRBV5-4 NA NA CASSLQGPNTEAFF TGTGCCAGCAGCTTGCAGGGCCCGAACACTGAAGCTTTCTTT
TRBJ2-1 TRBV13 NA NA CASSLEGGRSYNEQFF TGTGCCAGCAGCTTAGAAGGGGGGAGGTCCTACAATGAGCAGTTCTTC
TRBJ2-2 TRBV5-6 NA NA CASSQWSGELFF TGTGCCAGCAGCCAATGGTCCGGGGAGCTGTTTTTT
TRBJ1-1 TRBV19 few NA CASSIGGNTEAFF TGTGCCAGTAGTATCGGAGGGAACACTGAAGCTTTCTTT
TRBJ2-7 TRBV4-1 NA NA CASSQGGYEQYF TGCGCCAGCAGCCAAGGCGGCTACGAGCAGTACTTC
TRBJ2-5 TRBV7-2 NA TRBD2 CASSYGLAGGPGTQYF TGTGCCAGCAGCTATGGACTAGCGGGGGGGCCTGGGACCCAGTACTTC
TRBJ1-5 TRBV28 NA NA CASSFGSYSNQPQHF TGTGCCAGCAGTTTTGGGAGTTATAGCAATCAGCCCCAGCATTTT
TRBJ2-5 TRBV4-1 NA NA CASSQHKYQETQYF TGCGCCAGCAGCCAACACAAGTACCAAGAGACCCAGTACTTC
TRBJ2-7 TRBV6-6 NA NA CASSYSDLANYEQYF TGTGCCAGCAGTTACTCGGATCTAGCAAACTACGAGCAGTACTTC
TRBJ2-7 TRBV11-2 NA TRBD1 CASSKTGDEQYF TGTGCCAGCAGCAAGACAGGGGACGAGCAGTACTTC
TRBJ2-7 TRBV10-3 NA TRBD1 CAISEYGTDFEQYF TGTGCCATCAGTGAGTACGGGACAGACTTCGAGCAGTACTTC
TRBJ2-7 TRBV2 NA NA CASMRSREPPSYEQYF TGTGCCAGCATGCGCAGCCGGGAGCCACCTTCCTACGAGCAGTACTTC
TRBJ1-4 TRBV28 NA NA CASSFRQGFPTNEKLFF TGTGCCAGCAGTTTTCGGCAGGGGTTCCCAACTAATGAAAAACTGTTTTTT
TRBJ1-2 TRBV5-4 once NA CASSFPANYGYTF TGTGCCAGCAGCTTCCCTGCTAACTATGGCTACACCTTC
TRBJ2-1 TRBV5-1 NA NA CASSLDSLRLFDEQFF TGCGCCAGCAGCTTGGATTCCCTAAGGCTATTTGATGAGCAGTTCTTC
TRBJ2-1 TRBV4-1 NA TRBD2 CASSQVIAGGPTQFF TGCGCCAGCAGCCAAGTGATAGCGGGAGGGCCGACGCAGTTCTTC
TRBJ1-2 TRBV6-6 NA NA CASSPLKGTRDYGYTF TGTGCCAGCAGTCCTCTAAAAGGGACCCGAGACTATGGCTACACCTTC
TRBJ2-3 TRBV27 NA NA CASSFVVAEATDTQYF TGTGCCAGCAGTTTTGTGGTAGCGGAAGCCACAGATACGCAGTATTTT
TRBJ1-1 TRBV27 NA NA CASSLSGGWGTEAFF TGTGCCAGCAGTTTATCAGGGGGTTGGGGCACTGAAGCTTTCTTT
TRBJ1-1 TRBV7-9 NA NA CASSLLLGNTEAFF TGTGCCAGCAGCTTATTACTCGGGAACACTGAAGCTTTCTTT
TRBJ1-5 TRBV28 NA NA CASRARGSNQPQHF TGTGCCAGCAGGGCCAGGGGTAGCAATCAGCCCCAGCATTTT
TRBJ2-7 TRBV6-1 NA NA CASRTDPSFYYEQYF TGTGCCAGCAGAACCGATCCCTCCTTTTACTACGAGCAGTACTTC
TRBJ2-7 TRBV9 once TRBD2 CASSVRAGGPGYEQYF TGTGCCAGCAGCGTACGAGCGGGAGGGCCAGGCTACGAGCAGTACTTC
TRBJ2-7 TRBV29-1 NA TRBD2 CSVEVPTTGTSSYEQYF TGCAGCGTTGAAGTTCCCACTACCGGGACTAGCTCCTACGAGCAGTACTTC
TRBJ1-1 TRBV10-1 few NA CASSQQGTEAFF TGCGCCAGCAGTCAACAGGGAACTGAAGCTTTCTTT